The 22 T cell receptor beta chains below were found in one sample sequenced in a study of PD-1 blockade in classical Hodgkin lymphoma. The method was immunoSEQ multiplex PCR; TCRdb's version includes in-frame clones alone and lacks a portion of them. The repertoire holds 25,000 to 35,000 clones, with under 95% as singletons. The time point: newly diagnosed, previously untreated cHL patient sample. Sequenced material: peripheral blood mononuclear cells (PBMCs). These receptors all stem from a human donor with classical Hodgkin lymphoma.

The chain combines TRBV7-9 with TRBJ2-3; 10 nucleotides align to TRBD2. The length of the CDR3 is 14 residues. Germline CDR1 and CDR2: SEHNR and FQNEAQ (reference sequence). After removal of 4 bases from V and 6 bases from J, the junction contained 4 bases not matched to a gene. CDR3 loop: CASSSGLAPDTQYF. In DNA form, the CDR3 reads TGTGCCAGCAGCTCGGGACTAGCGCCCGATACGCAGTATTTT. Full variable domain (remainder filled in from reference TRBV7-9 and TRBJ2-3): DTGVSQNPRHKITKRGQNVTFRCDPISEHNRLYWYRQTLGQGPEFLTYFQNEAQLEKSRLLSDRFSAERPKGSFSTLEIQRTEQGDSAMYLCASSSGLAPDTQYFGPGTRLTVL.

The V call is TRBV5-1, the J call TRBJ2-5; TRBD2 agrees at 11 bases. The CDR3 consists of 15 residues. Germline lookup yields CDR1 SGHRS and CDR2 YFSETQ. The trim removed 3 bases at V and 1 base at J, leaving 2 bases unmatched. CDR3 coding DNA: TGCGCCAGCAGCTGGGGACTAGCGGCCCAAGAGACCCAGTACTTC. It encodes CASSWGLAAQETQYF. The full variable domain, rest sourced from reference TRBV5-1 and TRBJ2-5, is KAGVTQTPRYLIKTRGQQVTLSCSPISGHRSVSWYQQTPGQGLQFLFEYFSETQRNKGNFPGRFSGRQFSNSRSEMNVSTLELGDSALYLCASSWGLAAQETQYFGPGTRLLVL.

The chain employs TRBV4-2 and TRBJ1-3; possibly TRBD1 for D (6 bases). V was pared by 3 bases and J by 2 bases, with 17 bases between. CDR1 and CDR2 (germline): LGHNA, YNFKEQ. The length of the CDR3 is 17 residues. Written as DNA, the CDR3 is TGTGCCAGCAGCCATGCACCGGGGGGCGCGACTGGAAACACCATATATTTT. Translating it yields CASSHAPGGATGNTIYF.

This chain connects TRBV11-2 to TRBJ2-7; 13 bases line up with TRBD2. Germline values: CDR1 SGHAT, CDR2 FQNNGV. J was trimmed by 3 bases and V by 4 bases; bases with no gene match: 3. This CDR3 comprises 15 residues. CDR3: CASSSRTSGSYEQYF. In nucleotides, the CDR3 is TGTGCCAGCAGCTCCAGGACTAGCGGGAGCTACGAGCAGTACTTC.

This chain connects TRBV5-1 to TRBJ2-5; possible D gene TRBD2, 5 bases. Between the trimmed V and J ends, which lost 4 bases and 5 bases, there was a span of 21 bases. The CDR3 covers 16 residues. Germline V CDR1 and CDR2: SGHRS, YFSETQ. The CDR3, as DNA: TGCGCCAGCAGCCCGCCTCTGGGTCAGCCGGGGGAGACCCAGTACTTC. Protein product: CASSPPLGQPGETQYF.

The CDR3 loop is CASSPGLADSYNEQFF. DNA for the CDR3: TGTGCCAGCAGCCCGGGACTAGCGGACTCCTACAATGAGCAGTTCTTC. The rearrangement links TRBV11-1 to TRBJ2-1; 11 bases line up with TRBD2. The CDR3 spans 16 residues. Trimming took 5 bases from V and 0 from J; bases not matched to a gene: 3. The germline V gene has CDR1 SGHAT and CDR2 FQDESV (reference sequence).

The chain joins TRBV19 to TRBJ2-5; 7 bases map to TRBD1. CDR3 length equals 15 residues. Germline lookup yields CDR1 LNHDA and CDR2 SQIVND (reference sequence). With 1 base clipped from V and 4 bases from J, the junction kept 6 bases outside the gene matches. The CDR3 nucleotides are TGTGCCAGTAGTATAGGAAGGGGGCTGGCAGAGACCCAGTACTTC. The encoded protein is CASSIGRGLAETQYF.

This clone has just one count. The rearrangement joins TRBV2 to TRBJ1-5; D ambiguous. Trimming cost V 2 bases and J 4 bases, with 9 bases left between them. The germline gives CDR1 SNHLY, CDR2 FYNNEI. The CDR3 covers 14 residues. In DNA, the CDR3 is TGTGCCAGCAGTGAAATCACAGCTAATCAGCCCCAGCATTTT. Translation gives CASSEITANQPQHF.

The V and J genes are TRBV10-3 and TRBJ2-5; no clear D gene. V was cut by 0 bases and J by 1 base, with 12 bases left in between. CDR1 is ENHRY and CDR2 is SYGVKD in the germline V gene. The CDR3 totals 16 residues. The CDR3 DNA is TGTGCCATCAGTGAGTCCAGGTCGGGTAGCCAAGAGACCCAGTACTTC. It codes for CAISESRSGSQETQYF.

The V gene is TRBV9, the J gene TRBJ2-7; D call uncertain. Between the trimmed V and J ends, which lost 3 bases and 10 bases, there was a span of 17 bases. Germline V gene sequence: CDR1 SGDLS, CDR2 YYNGEE. CDR3 length: 13 residues. The CDR3 DNA reads as TGTGCCAGCAGCGACGGGCTTAGGGCTATCCAGTACTTC. This sequence encodes CASSDGLRAIQYF. The full variable domain, completed using reference TRBV9 and TRBJ2-7, is DSGVTQTPKHLITATGQRVTLRCSPRSGDLSVYWYQQSLDQGLQFLIQYYNGEERAKGNILERFSAQQFPDLHSELNLSSLELGDSALYFCASSDGLRAIQYFGPGTRLTVT.

The genes are TRBV6-5 and TRBJ2-7; D is undetermined. The V and J ends lost 0 bases and 0 bases respectively, with 12 bases between them. The CDR3 spans 16 residues. Germline assignment: CDR1 MNHEY and CDR2 SVGAGI. DNA for the CDR3: TGTGCCAGCAGTTACTCGCCCTCGGGCAGCTCCTACGAGCAGTACTTC. As protein: CASSYSPSGSSYEQYF.

The gene calls are TRBV19 and TRBJ2-1; D might be TRBD1 (5 bases). The CDR3 sequence is 16 residues long. V was shortened by 1 base and J by 3 bases, with 13 bases between the two germline ends. The germline CDR1 and CDR2 sequences are LNHDA and SQIVND (reference sequence). CDR3 protein: CASSIGGAGLYNEQFF. The CDR3 coding sequence is TGTGCCAGTAGTATAGGTGGGGCAGGGCTCTACAATGAGCAGTTCTTC.

The J gene is TRBJ2-7, the V gene TRBV9, with D maybe TRBD1 (5 bases). The germline V and J ends were trimmed by 0 bases and 7 bases, with 17 bases remaining between them. The germline V gene encodes CDR1 SGDLS and CDR2 YYNGEE. This CDR3 has 15 amino acids. For the CDR3, the DNA is TGTGCCAGCAGCGTAGTGTCAGGGCACCCGAATGAGCAGTACTTC. Its translation is CASSVVSGHPNEQYF. Variable domain in full (rest from reference TRBV9 and TRBJ2-7): DSGVTQTPKHLITATGQRVTLRCSPRSGDLSVYWYQQSLDQGLQFLIQYYNGEERAKGNILERFSAQQFPDLHSELNLSSLELGDSALYFCASSVVSGHPNEQYFGPGTRLTVT.

Of note for this clone: At one end, the junction sequence differs from germline, possibly due to a read error. The same CDR3 also results from other DNA sequences found in this sample. The rearrangement uses TRBV7-2 and TRBJ1-1, with D tentatively TRBD1 (5 bases). Germline V gene lookup returns CDR1 SGHTA and CDR2 FQGNSA. The CDR3 is 13 amino acids. The CDR3 region is CASSLDRQGTAFF. DNA of the CDR3: TGTGCCAGCAGCTTAGATCGCCAGGGAACGGCTTTTTTT.

The genes are TRBV7-6 and TRBJ1-6; possibly TRBD1 for D (6 bases). Between the trimmed V and J ends, which lost 1 base and 7 bases, there was a span of 17 bases. The CDR3 is 17 residues long. The germline gives CDR1 SGHVS, CDR2 FNYEAQ. CDR3 region: CASSLGQAKLKNSPLHF. In DNA, the CDR3 is TGTGCCAGCAGCTTAGGACAGGCAAAATTAAAAAATTCACCCCTCCACTTT.

The rearrangement uses TRBV19 and TRBJ1-5; D might be TRBD1 (6 bases). Trimming removed 3 bases from V and 2 bases from J, with 8 bases in between. CDR3 length: 14 residues. The germline CDR1 and CDR2 sequences are LNHDA and SQIVND (reference sequence). CDR3: CASSIRQGNQPQHF. CDR3 in DNA: TGTGCCAGTAGTATTAGACAGGGCAATCAGCCCCAGCATTTT.

This sequence joins TRBV6-4 and TRBJ1-1, with D tentatively TRBD1 (5 bases). Germline V gene lookup returns CDR1 MRHNA and CDR2 SNTAGT. V gave up 5 bases and J gave up 7 bases, with 17 bases separating them. The CDR3 is made up of 14 amino acids. CDR3 sequence: CASSFDGTSVEAFF. CDR3 nucleotide sequence: TGTGCCAGCAGTTTCGATGGGACCTCCGTTGAAGCTTTCTTT.

The chain has TRBV7-2 and TRBJ1-1; D is uncertain. Germline V gene sequence: CDR1 SGHTA, CDR2 FQGNSA. The length of the CDR3 is 14 residues. The V and J ends lost 5 bases and 0 bases respectively, with 10 bases between them. In DNA, the CDR3 is TGTGCCAGCAGCCACGACACGATGAACACTGAAGCTTTCTTT. It translates to CASSHDTMNTEAFF.

The chain links TRBV27 to TRBJ1-6, with D unclear. Germline CDR1 and CDR2: MNHEY and SMNVEV (reference sequence). This CDR3 region has 13 residues. V was clipped by 7 bases and J by 10 bases, with 14 bases between them. The DNA for the CDR3 is TGTGCCAGCATCCCTAAACAGTACTCACCCCTCCACTTT. Translating gives CASIPKQYSPLHF.

J is TRBJ1-6 and V is TRBV4-1; D is unclear. CDR3 length: 16 residues. Germline CDR1 is MGHRA and CDR2 is YSYEKL. V lost 4 bases and J 5 bases, leaving 15 bases between the germline ends. CDR3 DNA: TGCGCCAGCAGCCGGCCACGGACGGGGAATAATTCACCCCTCCACTTT. Translation gives CASSRPRTGNNSPLHF.

In DNA, the CDR3 is TGTGCCAGCAGCGTACAGGGAAAGAAAGCAGATACGCAGTATTTT. Translation gives CASSVQGKKADTQYF. The chain joins TRBV9 to TRBJ2-3; the D gene is possibly TRBD1 (5 bases). The CDR3 covers 15 residues. Germline CDR1 and CDR2: SGDLS and YYNGEE. V was trimmed by 1 base and J by 4 bases, leaving 13 bases between them.

The V and J genes are TRBV7-6 and TRBJ2-2; D call uncertain. V lost 2 bases and J 1 base, leaving 20 bases between the germline ends. The CDR3 is made up of 19 amino acids. In germline, CDR1 is SGHVS, CDR2 FNYEAQ. The CDR3 spells CASSLIQRPGLGNTGELFF. The CDR3 DNA follows: TGTGCCAGCAGCTTAATCCAGAGGCCAGGCCTCGGGAACACCGGGGAGCTGTTTTTT.